Listed here are 14 T cell receptor beta chains from one sample, sequenced in a study of naive and memory T cell subsets. The treatment denotes: skin biopsy from PPD injection site in Mantoux-positive individual. A UMI-containing oligonucleotide was joined by 3' ligation to the TCR cDNA template. The SP2 primer and nested alpha and beta constant region primers amplified ligated cDNA in four rounds. TCRdb itself ran the UMI-ligation and nested PCR reads through MiXCR, one entry per CDR3 protein. The sample consists of under 35,000 distinct CDR3 sequences, about 6.2% of them appearing once. The sequencing here drew on skin, taken from a tuberculin skin test site. Source of these receptors: an adult in good health.

This clonotype was observed many times. The V gene is TRBV4-1, the J gene TRBJ2-3; D may correspond to TRBD1 or TRBD2 (5 bases each). V lost 4 bases to trimming and J lost 2 bases, with 19 bases between them. CDR3 length: 17 residues. The germline V gene has CDR1 MGHRA and CDR2 YSYEKL. The CDR3 sequence is CASSREPGPTLTDTQYF. CDR3 in DNA: TGCGCCAGCAGCCGAGAGCCGGGACCCACCCTCACAGATACGCAGTATTTT.

The chain links TRBV18 to TRBJ1-1, with D maybe TRBD1 (6 bases). The CDR3 has 17 residues. CDR1 and CDR2 from the germline V gene are KGHSH and LQKENI. V gave up 3 bases and J gave up 0 bases, with 17 bases separating them. The CDR3 loop is CASSPQKITGMNTEAFF. CDR3 nucleotides: TGTGCCAGCTCACCCCAAAAGATAACAGGGATGAACACTGAAGCTTTCTTT.

A word on this clonotype: A much bigger clone sits one base away, suggesting this may be a read error. The chain uses TRBV25-1 and TRBJ2-5; D remains unclear. The CDR3 covers 13 residues. In germline, CDR1 is MGHDK, CDR2 SYGVNS. Trimming stripped 9 bases from V and 2 bases from J, with 13 bases between. CDR3 amino acids: CARSWPPQETQYF. The CDR3 region has the DNA TGTGCCAGAAGTTGGCCCCCTCAAGAGACCCAGTACTTC.

In this sample, this clonotype turned up many times. The chain couples TRBV7-9 to TRBJ2-1; the D gene is possibly TRBD2 (6 bases). Trimming removed 8 bases from V and 5 bases from J, with 10 bases in between. This CDR3 region has 12 residues. Germline V gene lookup returns CDR1 SEHNR and CDR2 FQNEAQ (reference sequence). CDR3 amino acids: CASGRTNNEQFF. The CDR3 nucleotides read TGTGCCAGCGGGAGGACGAACAATGAGCAGTTCTTC.

In this sample, this clonotype turned up a few times. The rearrangement uses TRBV7-8 and TRBJ2-2; 11 nucleotides match TRBD2. This CDR3 comprises 18 residues. CDR1 is SGHVS and CDR2 is FQNEAQ in the germline V gene. V was pared by 5 bases and J by 6 bases, with 14 bases of the junction left unmatched. The CDR3 region has the DNA TGTGCCAGCAGCGCCCACCTTTTGAGGACTAGCGGGCCCGGGGAGCTGTTTTTT. Translated: CASSAHLLRTSGPGELFF.

The sample holds many counts of this clonotype. The chain joins TRBV27 to TRBJ2-7, with TRBD1 identical over 10 bases. The CDR3 consists of 16 residues. Unmatched junction bases numbered 13, after V lost 5 bases and J lost 6 bases. In germline, CDR1 is MNHEY, CDR2 SMNVEV (reference sequence). CDR3 loop: CASSGITGTGVSEQYF. The DNA for the CDR3 is TGTGCCAGCAGTGGCATAACCGGGACAGGGGTCTCCGAGCAGTACTTC.

As regards this clonotype: A junction boundary mismatches the germline segment, possibly from a read error. The genes are TRBV2 and TRBJ2-2, with 10 bases aligning to TRBD1. The CDR3 spans 18 residues. Germline CDR1 and CDR2: SNHLY and FYNNEI. CDR3: CASMGTLDRGVKKGEMFF. Written as DNA, the CDR3 is TGTGCCAGCATGGGTACACTGGACAGGGGGGTAAAAAAAGGGGAGATGTTTTTT.

This clonotype is medium-sized. The rearrangement links TRBV3-1 to TRBJ2-4, with a weak D call TRBD1 (5 bases). The CDR3 sequence is 14 residues long. The germline V and J ends were trimmed by 5 bases and 0 bases, with 8 bases remaining between them. Germline V lookup: CDR1 LGHDT, CDR2 YNNKEL (reference sequence). CDR3 loop: CASSSTVAKNIQYF. The CDR3 coding sequence is TGTGCCAGCAGCTCGACAGTAGCCAAAAACATTCAGTACTTC.

This clonotype has at least ten counts. This chain joins TRBV6-5 and TRBJ1-2; 9 nucleotides align to TRBD1. CDR1 and CDR2 from the germline V gene are MNHEY and SVGAGI. This CDR3 contains 13 residues. Trimming removed 6 bases from V and 5 bases from J; junction bases left unmatched: 4. CDR3 protein: CASRAGTGYGYTF. The CDR3 DNA reads as TGTGCCAGCAGGGCCGGGACAGGGTATGGCTACACCTTC.

In this sample, this clonotype turned up many times. The genes are TRBV20-1 and TRBJ2-3; D is ambiguous. There are 16 residues in the CDR3. Germline V gene sequence: CDR1 DFQATT, CDR2 SNEGSKA (reference sequence). V was shortened by 0 bases and J by 2 bases, with 15 bases between the two germline ends. CDR3 residues: CSARDLVQHATDTQYF. The CDR3 coding sequence is TGCAGTGCTAGAGATCTGGTACAGCACGCCACAGATACGCAGTATTTT.

In this sample, this clonotype turned up many times. V usage is TRBV7-9 and J usage is TRBJ2-3; D is perhaps TRBD1 or TRBD2 (5 bases each). CDR1 is SEHNR, CDR2 FQNEAQ, per germline (reference sequence). V gave up 5 bases and J gave up 2 bases, with 17 bases separating them. The CDR3 consists of 16 residues. CDR3 bases: TGTGCCAGCAGCCACTGGGGGAGCGGAGACACAGATACGCAGTATTTT. Encoded protein: CASSHWGSGDTDTQYF.

Ten or more counts support this clonotype. The rearrangement uses TRBV6-5 and TRBJ2-3; 12 positions match TRBD2. Germline V gene data show CDR1 as MNHEY and CDR2 as SVGAGI. With 4 bases clipped from V and 0 bases from J, the junction kept 2 bases outside the gene matches. This CDR3 has 16 amino acids. As DNA, the CDR3 is TGTGCCAGCAGTTGGACTAGCGGGGTTAGCACAGATACGCAGTATTTT. Translated: CASSWTSGVSTDTQYF.

In this sample, this clonotype turned up many times. The chain has TRBV19 and TRBJ1-5; 8 nucleotides agree with TRBD1. J was trimmed by 7 bases and V by 4 bases; bases with no gene match: 6. Germline CDR1 is LNHDA and CDR2 is SQIVND (reference sequence). The CDR3 is 14 residues long. Here the CDR3 reads CASSNDRGRQPQHF. CDR3 bases: TGTGCCAGTAGTAACGACAGGGGCAGGCAGCCCCAGCATTTT.

This clonotype has at least ten counts. The CDR3 coding sequence is TGTGCCAGCAGGCCTAGCGGGGTAACCGGGGAGCTGTTTTTT. Protein: CASRPSGVTGELFF. The chain employs TRBV12-3 or TRBV12-4 and TRBJ2-2; 9 bases match TRBD2. The CDR3 is 14 amino acids. J gave up 5 bases and V 6 bases, and 4 bases lay outside the gene matches.